This record looks at one T cell receptor (beta chain) sequence and its context. Its antigen is currently unknown. Use of 60 Vbeta and 13 Jbeta primers characterized the PCR. The method was immunoSEQ multiplex PCR; TCRdb's version includes in-frame clones alone and lacks a portion of them. There are around 150,000 clones in the sample; approximately 81% occur only once, and approximately 2% lies in the top ten. The source of the sample is a study of cytomegalovirus exposure and HLA in healthy donors. Overall study results and limits: There were approximately 150 TCR beta chains listed as cytomegalovirus-associated. The authors assumed roughly uniform sequencing depth across donors for presence/absence analyses.

After removal of 6 bases from V and 6 bases from J, the junction contained 4 bases not matched to a gene. Per the germline V gene, CDR1 is KGHSH and CDR2 is LQKENI. The CDR3 runs to 14 residues. Sample: PBMCs. This TCR was recovered from a man in his late teens or twenties in good health and CMV-seronegative. The chain combines TRBV18 with TRBJ1-5, with 11 bases aligning to TRBD1. The CDR3 sequence: CASSTGQGVQPQHF. The DNA for the CDR3 is TGTGCCAGCTCTACGGGACAGGGGGTTCAGCCCCAGCATTTT. Variable domain in full (rest from reference TRBV18 and TRBJ1-5): NAGVMQNPRHLVRRRGQEARLRCSPMKGHSHVYWYRQLPEEGLKFMVYLQKENIIDESGMPKERFSAEFPKEGPSILRIQQVVRGDSAAYFCASSTGQGVQPQHFGDGTRLSIL.